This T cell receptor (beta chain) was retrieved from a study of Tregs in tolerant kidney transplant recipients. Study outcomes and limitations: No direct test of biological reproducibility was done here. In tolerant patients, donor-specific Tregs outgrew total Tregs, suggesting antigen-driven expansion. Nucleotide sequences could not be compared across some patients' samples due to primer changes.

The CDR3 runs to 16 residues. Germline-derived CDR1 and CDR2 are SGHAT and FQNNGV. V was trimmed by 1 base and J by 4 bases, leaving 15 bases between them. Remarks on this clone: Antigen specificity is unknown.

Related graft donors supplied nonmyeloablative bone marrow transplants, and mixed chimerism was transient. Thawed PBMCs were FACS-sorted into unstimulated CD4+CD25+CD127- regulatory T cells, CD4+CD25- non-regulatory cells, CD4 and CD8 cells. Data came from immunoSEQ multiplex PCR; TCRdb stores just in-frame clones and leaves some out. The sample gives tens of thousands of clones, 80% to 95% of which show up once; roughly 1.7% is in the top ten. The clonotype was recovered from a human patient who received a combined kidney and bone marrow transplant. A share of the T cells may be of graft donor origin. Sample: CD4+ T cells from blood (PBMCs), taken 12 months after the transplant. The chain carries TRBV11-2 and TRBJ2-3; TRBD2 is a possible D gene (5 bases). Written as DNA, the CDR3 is TGTGCCAGCAGCTTAGCCCAGTCTGGTAGCGCAGATACGCAGTATTTT. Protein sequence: CASSLAQSGSADTQYF.